This T cell receptor (beta chain) was obtained from a study of spatial heterogeneity in lung cancer. About the study: Averaged across combinations, each unique TCR and UMI pairing appeared more than ten times in raw reads, which were uncorrected.

Details on this clonotype: The antigen remains unidentified.

CDR1 is MDHEN and CDR2 is SYDVKM in the germline V gene. Trimming removed 2 bases from V and 12 bases from J; junction bases left unmatched: 8. CDR3 size: 14 residues. Every TCR cDNA molecule bore its own unique molecular identifier. TCRdb reprocessed the 5' RACE reads via MiXCR and lists one record per CDR3 protein. The profile shows about 85,000 distinct CDR3 sequences, about a fifth of them singletons. Time point meaning: sample taken at primary tumor resection. In each case, whole RNA from tumor, nontumor lung or frozen PBMC was sequenced unsorted. The cohort: over 70 early-stage, untreated non-small cell lung cancer patients. Study-wide points: Follow-up blood showed ubiquitous expanded tumor TCRs less than blood at resection did.

This TCR was recovered from a male donor with early-stage non-small cell lung cancer. V gene TRBV28 combines with J gene TRBJ2-7, with TRBD2 matching over 12 bases. Sequencing was performed on PBMCs, taken at surgery. CDR3: CASSLAASGRAGYF. The DNA of the CDR3 is TGTGCCAGCAGTTTAGCGGCTAGCGGGAGGGCCGGGTACTTC.